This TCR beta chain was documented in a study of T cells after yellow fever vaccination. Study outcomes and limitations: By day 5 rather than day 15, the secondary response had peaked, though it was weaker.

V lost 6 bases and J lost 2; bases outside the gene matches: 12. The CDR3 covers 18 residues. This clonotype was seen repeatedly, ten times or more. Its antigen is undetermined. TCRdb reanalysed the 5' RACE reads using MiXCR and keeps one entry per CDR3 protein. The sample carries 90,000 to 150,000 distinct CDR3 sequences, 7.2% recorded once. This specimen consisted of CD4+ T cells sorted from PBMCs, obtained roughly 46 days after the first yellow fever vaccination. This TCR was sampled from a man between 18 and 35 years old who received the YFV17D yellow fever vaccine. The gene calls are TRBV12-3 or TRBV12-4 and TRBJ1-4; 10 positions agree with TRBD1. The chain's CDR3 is CASRSRDRGIATNEKLFF. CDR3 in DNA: TGTGCCAGCAGGTCCCGGGACAGGGGTATTGCCACTAATGAAAAACTGTTTTTT.